Included here is one T cell receptor (beta chain) sequence, with context. The entry originates in a study of blood T cells in healthy people across ages. Through a sample-barcoded 5' primer and a J-beta primer mix, a second PCR was run for roughly 7 to 11 cycles. TCRdb independently ran MiXCR on the 5' RACE reads; one entry per CDR3 protein. This sample has 1.5 million to 2 million distinct CDR3 sequences, with roughly 50% found just once. CDR3 length: 16 amino acids. V dropped 3 bases and J dropped 0 bases, with 15 bases sitting between them. Germline values: CDR1 SGDLS, CDR2 YYNGEE. Sequenced sample: blood. J is TRBJ1-2 and V is TRBV9, with D possibly matching TRBD1 (5 bases). This TCR derives from a woman in her thirties or forties in good health. The CDR3 nucleotides are TGTGCCAGCAGCGGGCGAGGAGGGGAGCCTAACTATGGCTACACCTTC. Encoded protein: CASSGRGGEPNYGYTF.